This record concerns one T cell receptor (beta chain) sequence. What it binds is not known. CDR1 and CDR2 from the germline V gene are SGDLS and YYNGEE. Trimming removed 4 bases from V and 0 bases from J, with 19 bases in between. This CDR3 contains 17 residues. The entry originates in a study of cytomegalovirus exposure and HLA in healthy donors. Background on the study: Unique TCRs numbering around 80 million, obtained from HLA-typed donors, made up an early data release.

Findings and caveats of the study: An apparent linkage of common viral pathogens to several of the most significant clusters emerged in a later analysis. At a 0.05 false discovery rate, a later analysis found about 17,000 TCR beta sequences to be associated with HLA alleles. A further, later analysis showed that HLA-associated TCR beta chains (compared with equally common others) were more clonally expanded.

PCR employed 60 Vbeta and 13 Jbeta primers. TCRdb's table, derived via immunoSEQ multiplex PCR, lists solely in-frame clones and lacks some. The sample lists about 130,000 clones, around 72% seen once, with around 3.7% in the top ten. Sequencing used PBMCs. This chain uses TRBV9 with TRBJ1-2; maybe TRBD1 (5 bases). This receptor was identified in a man younger than 40 in good health and CMV-seronegative. The CDR3 loop is CASSPGALGEANYGYTF. CDR3 coding DNA: TGTGCCAGCAGCCCCGGGGCCCTCGGGGAGGCTAACTATGGCTACACCTTC.